The present entry profiles one T cell receptor beta chain with its context. This sample is drawn from a study of blood T cell repertoires in COVID-19. Method: immunoSEQ multiplex PCR; TCRdb's copy keeps in-frame clones and lacks some. The sample shows about 39,000 clones, about nine tenths of them seen only once. This TCR came from a man aged 50 or older with active COVID-19. Sequencing used peripheral blood.

The CDR3 loop is CASSEEGASTEAFF. In DNA form, the CDR3 reads TGTGCCAGCAGTGAGGAGGGGGCGAGCACTGAAGCTTTCTTT. This chain connects TRBV2 to TRBJ1-1; 7 bases fit TRBD1. This CDR3 is built from 14 residues. The germline gives CDR1 SNHLY, CDR2 FYNNEI. Germline trimming cut 3 bases from V and 4 bases from J; bases unmatched to any gene: 5.